This entry lists 28 T cell receptor beta chains sequenced from one sample in a study of cytomegalovirus exposure and HLA in healthy donors (dated 2017 in TCRdb). Receptors were amplified or captured by the immunoSEQ multiplex PCR assay. The multiplex PCR relied on a mix of 60 forward primers for TCR Vbeta segments and 13 reverse primers for TCR Jbeta segments. Drawn from immuneACCESS, this table holds only the in-frame rearrangements with V and J called that TCRdb kept. Clones are partly lost; checked studies trace under half to an unresolved V gene and leave the rest unexplained. A total of nearly 200,000 clones appear in this sample, approximately 87% of them only once. The ten largest clones represent around 1.2% of the sample. Sequenced material: PBMCs. The receptors stem from a young man in good health and CMV-seronegative.

The rearrangement links TRBV7-9 to TRBJ1-5, with D unresolved. Germline CDR1 reads SEHNR; CDR2 reads FQNEAQ (reference sequence). Between the trimmed V and J ends, which lost 5 bases and 4 bases, there was a span of 15 bases. CDR3 length: 15 amino acids. CDR3 sequence reads: CASSPRGGQNQPQHF. The DNA of the CDR3 is TGTGCCAGCAGCCCCCGGGGAGGGCAAAATCAGCCCCAGCATTTT.

V and J are TRBV6-4 and TRBJ2-1, with TRBD1 as a possible D gene (6 bases). V lost 6 bases, J lost 8 bases, and 17 bases lay in between. CDR3 length: 14 amino acids. From germline, CDR1 is MRHNA and CDR2 SNTAGT. The CDR3 sequence is CASSDGLPGDEQFF. CDR3 in DNA: TGTGCCAGCAGCGACGGACTCCCAGGGGATGAGCAGTTCTTC.

The V and J genes are TRBV7-9 and TRBJ2-7; 8 bases line up with TRBD1. The germline gives CDR1 SEHNR, CDR2 FQNEAQ (reference sequence). There are 16 residues in the CDR3. The V gene end was trimmed by 3 bases and the J gene end by 2 bases; junction bases not matched to a gene: 9. The chain's CDR3 is CASSLGTGYLTYEQYF. DNA of the CDR3: TGTGCCAGCAGCTTGGGGACAGGCTACCTCACCTACGAGCAGTACTTC.

The chain couples TRBV6-4 to TRBJ2-5; D not certain. CDR1 and CDR2 (germline): MRHNA, SNTAGT. Trimming cost V 3 bases and J 1 base, with 6 bases left between them. The CDR3 is made up of 13 amino acids. CDR3 in DNA: TGTGCCAGCAGTGAGACATTCCAAGAGACCCAGTACTTC. Translating it yields CASSETFQETQYF.

The chain joins TRBV2 to TRBJ2-1, with D maybe TRBD1 (6 bases). In germline, CDR1 is SNHLY, CDR2 FYNNEI. CDR3 size: 14 residues. Trimming removed 7 bases at V and 4 bases at J, with 14 bases between. The CDR3 sequence: CASTGVPGYNEQFF. In DNA, the CDR3 is TGTGCCAGCACAGGGGTCCCGGGGTACAATGAGCAGTTCTTC. Drawing the rest from reference TRBV2 and TRBJ2-1, the complete variable domain is EPEVTQTPSHQVTQMGQEVILRCVPISNHLYFYWYRQILGQKVEFLVSFYNNEISEKSEIFDDQFSVERPDGSNFTLKIRSTKLEDSAMYFCASTGVPGYNEQFFGPGTRLTVL.

The V and J genes are TRBV15 and TRBJ2-2; 9 positions agree with TRBD1. CDR1 is LNHNV and CDR2 is YYDKDF in the germline V gene (reference sequence). V trimming: 2 bases; J trimming: 7 bases; junction bases outside the gene matches: 8. The CDR3 runs 16 residues. For the CDR3, the DNA is TGTGCCACCAGCAGACTCGGGACAGGGAGGATCGGGGAGCTGTTTTTT. Its translation is CATSRLGTGRIGELFF.

The rearrangement joins TRBV7-2 to TRBJ2-7, with D possibly TRBD2 on 5 matching bases. The CDR3 totals 15 residues. V lost 2 bases to trimming and J lost 5 bases, with 16 bases between them. The germline V gene has CDR1 SGHTA and CDR2 FQGNSA. CDR3 sequence reads: CASSLTRAGINEQYF. CDR3 DNA sequence: TGTGCCAGCAGCTTAACCCGAGCCGGGATCAACGAGCAGTACTTC.

V and J are TRBV19 and TRBJ2-7; possibly TRBD1 for D (6 bases). With 0 bases removed from V and 3 bases from J, the gap between germline ends came to 12 bases. Per germline, CDR1 LNHDA and CDR2 SQIVND (reference sequence). The CDR3 spans 15 residues. CDR3 in amino acids: CASSIDQGRYYEQYF. The CDR3 DNA reads as TGTGCCAGTAGTATAGACCAGGGGCGATACTACGAGCAGTACTTC.

The rearrangement joins TRBV27 to TRBJ2-7, with D tentatively TRBD1 (5 bases). CDR3 length: 15 residues. V lost 3 bases to trimming and J lost 5 bases, with 17 bases between them. From germline, CDR1 is MNHEY and CDR2 SMNVEV (reference sequence). The CDR3 region is CASSFSLPGFDEQYF. In nucleotides, the CDR3 is TGTGCCAGCAGTTTTAGTTTACCAGGGTTCGACGAGCAGTACTTC.

The J gene is TRBJ1-5, the V gene TRBV7-2, with 10 positions matching TRBD1. Germline assignment: CDR1 SGHTA and CDR2 FQGNSA. The CDR3 length is 18 residues. V lost 5 bases to trimming and J lost 0 bases; unmatched junction nucleotides: 10. The CDR3 loop reads CASSPAPGQGYSNQPQHF. The CDR3 nucleotides read TGTGCCAGCAGCCCAGCCCCGGGACAGGGGTATAGCAATCAGCCCCAGCATTTT.

This chain uses TRBV29-1 with TRBJ2-1; TRBD1 is a possible D gene (5 bases). The V gene lost 7 bases and the J gene lost 0 bases, with 13 bases spanning the gap. This CDR3 is 14 amino acids long. Germline CDR1 is SQVTM and CDR2 is ANQGSEA. CDR3 protein: CSESTVNSYNEQFF. In DNA, the CDR3 is TGCAGCGAGTCGACAGTTAACTCCTACAATGAGCAGTTCTTC.

This clone was seen just once. V gene TRBV15 combines with J gene TRBJ2-1; the match to TRBD2 covers 9 bases. CDR3 size: 16 residues. V lost 4 bases, J lost 1 base, and 5 bases stayed unmatched. CDR1 and CDR2 from the germline V gene are LNHNV and YYDKDF (reference sequence). The CDR3 here is CATSTRLAVSYNEQFF. The CDR3 nucleotides are TGTGCCACCAGCACCCGACTAGCGGTGTCCTACAATGAGCAGTTCTTC.

The chain recombines TRBV28 with TRBJ1-6; no definite D call. The CDR3 runs 14 residues. Germline CDR1 is MDHEN and CDR2 is SYDVKM. V gave up 5 bases and J gave up 9 bases, with 14 bases separating them. CDR3 loop: CASSPHRGVSPLHF. In DNA form, the CDR3 reads TGTGCCAGCAGTCCACACCGGGGTGTTTCACCCCTCCACTTT.

The rearrangement uses TRBV11-2 and TRBJ2-2, with a possible D match to TRBD1 (6 bases). The germline gives CDR1 SGHAT, CDR2 FQNNGV. Trimming stripped 4 bases from V and 4 bases from J, with 10 bases between. CDR3 length: 14 amino acids. The DNA for the CDR3 is TGTGCCAGCAGCTCGACAGGTACCACCGGGGAGCTGTTTTTT. It specifies CASSSTGTTGELFF.

This clone is a singleton in its sample. CDR3 in DNA: TGTGCCAGCAGCTTGGACGAGGGGCCCCAGCATTTT. Residues: CASSLDEGPQHF. This rearrangement joins TRBV5-4 to TRBJ1-5; D gene ambiguous. The germline V gene has CDR1 SGHNT and CDR2 YYREEE (reference sequence). The CDR3 is 12 residues long. The V and J ends lost 0 bases and 9 bases respectively, with 7 bases between them.

Details on this clone: Other DNA sequences of this sample code for an identical CDR3. This chain uses TRBV6-5 with TRBJ1-5; 9 bases are a match to TRBD1. V lost 5 bases to trimming and J lost 7 bases; unmatched junction nucleotides: 6. Germline CDR1 reads MNHEY; CDR2 reads SVGAGI. The CDR3 spans 14 residues. DNA of the CDR3: TGTGCCAGCAGTCGGGACAGGGAACGCCAGCCCCAGCATTTT. Its protein product is CASSRDRERQPQHF.

This clone has just one count. The rearrangement uses TRBV6-5 and TRBJ2-3, with TRBD1 matching over 7 bases. The germline CDR1 and CDR2 sequences are MNHEY and SVGAGI. This CDR3 comprises 16 residues. V lost 4 bases, J lost 0 bases, and 7 bases stayed unmatched. The CDR3 DNA reads as TGTGCCAGCAGTTTCCGGGACAGCCTAAGCACAGATACGCAGTATTTT. It codes for CASSFRDSLSTDTQYF.

This chain links TRBV7-9 with TRBJ2-1; 9 nucleotides match TRBD2. The CDR3 length is 15 residues. V shed 2 bases and J 8 bases; nucleotides not matched to a gene: 7. In germline, CDR1 is SEHNR, CDR2 FQNEAQ (reference sequence). CDR3 protein: CASSLIPAGGHEQFF. The CDR3 region has the DNA TGTGCCAGCAGCTTAATCCCAGCGGGGGGACATGAGCAGTTCTTC.

This rearrangement joins TRBV6-5 to TRBJ1-2, with D possibly TRBD1 on 5 matching bases. Germline CDR1 MNHEY, CDR2 SVGAGI. With 2 bases removed from V and 5 bases from J, the gap between germline ends came to 15 bases. The length of the CDR3 is 15 residues. The CDR3 DNA sequence: TGTGCCAGCAGTTACGGTGGGGGGGGACGGTATGGCTACACCTTC. Translation gives CASSYGGGGRYGYTF.

This chain joins TRBV5-1 and TRBJ2-6, with 7 bases fitting TRBD2. CDR3 size: 16 residues. The J segment lost 2 bases and the V segment lost 0 bases, leaving 2 bases of the junction unmatched. CDR1 is SGHRS, CDR2 YFSETQ, per germline. CDR3 DNA sequence: TGCGCCAGCAGCTTGGCCCTAGCGGCTGGGGCCAACGTCCTGACTTTC. Amino acids: CASSLALAAGANVLTF. The entire variable domain, with the rest obtained from reference TRBV5-1 and TRBJ2-6, is as follows: KAGVTQTPRYLIKTRGQQVTLSCSPISGHRSVSWYQQTPGQGLQFLFEYFSETQRNKGNFPGRFSGRQFSNSRSEMNVSTLELGDSALYLCASSLALAAGANVLTFGAGSRLTVL.

The V call is TRBV28, the J call TRBJ2-6, with TRBD2 as a possible D gene (5 bases). Germline loops: CDR1 MDHEN, CDR2 SYDVKM. This CDR3 is 15 amino acids long. V gave up 5 bases and J gave up 6 bases, with 14 bases separating them. The CDR3 sequence is CASSDEGTEANVLTF. The CDR3 DNA sequence: TGTGCCAGCAGTGACGAGGGTACTGAGGCCAACGTCCTGACTTTC. Using reference TRBV28 and TRBJ2-6 for the parts outside the CDR3, the full variable domain is DVKVTQSSRYLVKRTGEKVFLECVQDMDHENMFWYRQDPGLGLRLIYFSYDVKMKEKGDIPEGYSVSREKKERFSLILESASTNQTSMYLCASSDEGTEANVLTFGAGSRLTVL.

The chain has TRBV29-1 and TRBJ1-2; 9 positions agree with TRBD1. V dropped 6 bases and J dropped 5; count of bases not matched to a gene: 7. CDR3 length: 13 residues. CDR1 SQVTM and CDR2 ANQGSEA come from the germline V gene. Here the CDR3 reads CSVAGTGLYGYTF. CDR3 nucleotides: TGCAGCGTAGCCGGGACAGGGTTATATGGCTACACCTTC. Together with reference TRBV29-1 and TRBJ1-2, the CDR3 gives the full variable domain: SAVISQKPSRDICQRGTSLTIQCQVDSQVTMMFWYRQQPGQSLTLIATANQGSEATYESGFVIDKFPISRPNLTFSTLTVSNMSPEDSSIYLCSVAGTGLYGYTFGSGTRLTVV.

The V gene is TRBV27, the J gene TRBJ2-4; D is uncertain. This CDR3 region has 20 residues. Germline loops: CDR1 MNHEY, CDR2 SMNVEV (reference sequence). Trimming cost V 4 bases and J 0 bases, with 25 bases left between them. The CDR3 nucleotides read TGTGCCAGCAGTTCCTCTTTCTCCTCTACACAGAGCCTAGCCAAAAACATTCAGTACTTC. It yields the protein CASSSSFSSTQSLAKNIQYF.

The chain couples TRBV27 to TRBJ2-6, with D maybe TRBD2 (5 bases). V shed 6 bases and J shed 0 bases, with 9 bases lying between them. The CDR3 contains 15 residues. The V gene's germline CDR1 is MNHEY and CDR2 SMNVEV (reference sequence). The CDR3 protein is CASSLRGSGANVLTF. In DNA, the CDR3 is TGTGCCAGCAGCTTACGGGGCTCTGGGGCCAACGTCCTGACTTTC. The whole variable domain, remainder taken from reference TRBV27 and TRBJ2-6, is EAQVTQNPRYLITVTGKKLTVTCSQNMNHEYMSWYRQDPGLGLRQIYYSMNVEVTDKGDVPEGYKVSRKEKRNFPLILESPSPNQTSLYFCASSLRGSGANVLTFGAGSRLTVL.

This rearrangement joins TRBV5-4 to TRBJ2-2; TRBD2 might be the D (5 bases). V gave up 0 bases and J gave up 4 bases, with 10 bases separating them. The CDR3 contains 15 residues. CDR1 SGHNT and CDR2 YYREEE come from the germline V gene (reference sequence). Here the CDR3 reads CASSLAMGSTGELFF. CDR3 nucleotides: TGTGCCAGCAGCTTGGCCATGGGGAGCACCGGGGAGCTGTTTTTT.

The V gene is TRBV18, the J gene TRBJ1-1; maybe TRBD1 (5 bases). The CDR3 is 15 residues long. Trimming removed 4 bases from V and 3 bases from J, with 15 bases in between. Per the germline V gene, CDR1 is KGHSH and CDR2 is LQKENI. DNA of the CDR3: TGTGCCAGCTCACTGGGGACGGGAGCGCACACTGAAGCTTTCTTT. Its protein product is CASSLGTGAHTEAFF.

A few counts support this clone. The chain employs TRBV19 and TRBJ2-7; TRBD2 matches 9 bases. With V trimmed by 3 bases and J by 2 bases, 5 bases remained unmatched. This CDR3 has 15 amino acids. Germline-derived CDR1 and CDR2 are LNHDA and SQIVND (reference sequence). Here the CDR3 reads CASSMGSGGTYEQYF. The CDR3 DNA is TGTGCCAGTAGTATGGGCAGCGGGGGGACCTACGAGCAGTACTTC.

The V call is TRBV7-2, the J call TRBJ1-3; no firm D call. This CDR3 has 15 amino acids. CDR1 is SGHTA and CDR2 is FQGNSA in the germline V gene. Between the trimmed V and J ends, which lost 3 bases and 0 bases, there was a span of 9 bases. CDR3 sequence reads: CASSLIGSSGNTIYF. The DNA of the CDR3 is TGTGCCAGCAGCTTGATAGGGAGCTCTGGAAACACCATATATTTT.